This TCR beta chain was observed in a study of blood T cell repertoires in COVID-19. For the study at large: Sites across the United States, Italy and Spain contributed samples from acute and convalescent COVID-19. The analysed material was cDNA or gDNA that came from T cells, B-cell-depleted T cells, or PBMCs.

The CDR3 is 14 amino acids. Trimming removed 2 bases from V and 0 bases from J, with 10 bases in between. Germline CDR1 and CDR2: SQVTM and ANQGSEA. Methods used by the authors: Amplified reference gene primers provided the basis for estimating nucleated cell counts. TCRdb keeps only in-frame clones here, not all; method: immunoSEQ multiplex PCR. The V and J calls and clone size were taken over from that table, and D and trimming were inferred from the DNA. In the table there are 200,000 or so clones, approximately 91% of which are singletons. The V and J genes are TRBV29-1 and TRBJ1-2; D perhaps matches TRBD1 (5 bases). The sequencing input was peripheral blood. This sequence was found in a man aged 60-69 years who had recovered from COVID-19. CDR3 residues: CSVETGLPNYGYTF. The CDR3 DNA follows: TGCAGCGTTGAAACAGGCCTTCCTAACTATGGCTACACCTTC.